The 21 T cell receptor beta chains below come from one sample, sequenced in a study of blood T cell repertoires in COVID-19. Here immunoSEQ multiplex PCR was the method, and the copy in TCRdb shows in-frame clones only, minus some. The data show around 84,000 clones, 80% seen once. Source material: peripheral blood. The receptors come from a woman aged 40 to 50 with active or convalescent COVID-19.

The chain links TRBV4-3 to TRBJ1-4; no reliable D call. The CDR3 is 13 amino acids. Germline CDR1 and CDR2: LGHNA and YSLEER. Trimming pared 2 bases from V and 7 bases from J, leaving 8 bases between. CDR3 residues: CASSQQEGEKLFF. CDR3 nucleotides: TGCGCCAGCAGCCAACAGGAAGGTGAAAAACTGTTTTTT.

The CDR3 bases are TGCGCCAGCAGCTTGTTTGGGGGCGGAGGCTATGGCTACACCTTC. Translation: CASSLFGGGGYGYTF. The J gene is TRBJ1-2, the V gene TRBV5-1, with D possibly TRBD1 on 6 matching bases. The V and J ends lost 1 base and 4 bases respectively, with 14 bases between them. Germline V lookup: CDR1 SGHRS, CDR2 YFSETQ. This CDR3 spans 15 amino acids.

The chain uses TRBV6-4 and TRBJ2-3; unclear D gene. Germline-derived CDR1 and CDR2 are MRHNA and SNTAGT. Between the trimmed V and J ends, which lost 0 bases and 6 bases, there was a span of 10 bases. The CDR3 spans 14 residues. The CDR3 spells CASSDSSGVDTQYF. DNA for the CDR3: TGTGCCAGCAGTGACTCGTCCGGAGTGGATACGCAGTATTTT.

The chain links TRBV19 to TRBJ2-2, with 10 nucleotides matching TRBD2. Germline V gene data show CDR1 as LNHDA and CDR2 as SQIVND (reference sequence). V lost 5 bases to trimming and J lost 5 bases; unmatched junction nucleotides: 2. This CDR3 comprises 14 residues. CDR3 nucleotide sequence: TGTGCCAGTAGTCGGGGACTAGCGACCGGGGAGCTGTTTTTT. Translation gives CASSRGLATGELFF.

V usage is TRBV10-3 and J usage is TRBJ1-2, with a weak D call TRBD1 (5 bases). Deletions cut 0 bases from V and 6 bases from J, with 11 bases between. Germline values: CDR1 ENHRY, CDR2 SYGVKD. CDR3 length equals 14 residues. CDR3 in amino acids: CAISESPGSNGYTF. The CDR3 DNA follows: TGTGCCATCAGTGAGTCCCCAGGGTCAAATGGCTACACCTTC.

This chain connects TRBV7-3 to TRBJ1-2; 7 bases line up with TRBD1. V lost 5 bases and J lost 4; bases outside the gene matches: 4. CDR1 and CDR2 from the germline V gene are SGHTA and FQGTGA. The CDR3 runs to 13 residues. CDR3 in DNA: TGTGCCAGCAGCCCCGGGACAGTCTATGGCTACACCTTC. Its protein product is CASSPGTVYGYTF.

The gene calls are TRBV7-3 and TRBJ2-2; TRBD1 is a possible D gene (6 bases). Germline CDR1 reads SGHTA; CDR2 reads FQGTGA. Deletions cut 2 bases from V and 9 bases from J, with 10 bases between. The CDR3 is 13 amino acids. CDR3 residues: CASSLGRGRELFF. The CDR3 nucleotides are TGTGCCAGCAGCTTAGGCAGGGGAAGGGAGCTGTTTTTT.

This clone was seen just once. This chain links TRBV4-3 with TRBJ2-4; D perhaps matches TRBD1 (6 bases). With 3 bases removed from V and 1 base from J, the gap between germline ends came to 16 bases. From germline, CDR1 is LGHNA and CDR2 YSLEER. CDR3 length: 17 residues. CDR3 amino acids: CASSHDRSQVAKNIQYF. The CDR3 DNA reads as TGCGCCAGCAGCCACGACAGGTCGCAAGTCGCCAAAAACATTCAGTACTTC.

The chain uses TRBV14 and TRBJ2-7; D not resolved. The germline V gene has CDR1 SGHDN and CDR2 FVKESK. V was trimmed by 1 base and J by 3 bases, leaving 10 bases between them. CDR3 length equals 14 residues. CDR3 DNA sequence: TGTGCCAGCAGCCAAGCCCCTGCAGGCTACGAGCAGTACTTC. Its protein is CASSQAPAGYEQYF. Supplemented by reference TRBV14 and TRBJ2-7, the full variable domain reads EAGVTQFPSHSVIEKGQTVTLRCDPISGHDNLYWYRRVMGKEIKFLLHFVKESKQDESGMPNNRFLAERTGGTYSTLKVQPAELEDSGVYFCASSQAPAGYEQYFGPGTRLTVT.

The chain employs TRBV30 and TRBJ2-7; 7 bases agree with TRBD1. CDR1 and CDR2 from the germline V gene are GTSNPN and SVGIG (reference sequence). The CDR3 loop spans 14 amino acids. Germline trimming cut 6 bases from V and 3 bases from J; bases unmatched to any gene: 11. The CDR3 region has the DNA TGTGCCTGCACCCAACCGGGACAGTACTACGAGCAGTACTTC. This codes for CACTQPGQYYEQYF.

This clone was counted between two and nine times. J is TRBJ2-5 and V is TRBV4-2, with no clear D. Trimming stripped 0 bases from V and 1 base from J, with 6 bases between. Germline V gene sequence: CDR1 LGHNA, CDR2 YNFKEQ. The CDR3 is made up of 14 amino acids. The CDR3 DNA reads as TGTGCCAGCAGCCAAGATCCACTCCAAGAGACCCAGTACTTC. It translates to CASSQDPLQETQYF.

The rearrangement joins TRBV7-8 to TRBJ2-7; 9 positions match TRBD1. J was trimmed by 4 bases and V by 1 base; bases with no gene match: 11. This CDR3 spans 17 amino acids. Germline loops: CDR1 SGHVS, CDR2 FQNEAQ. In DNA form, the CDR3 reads TGTGCCAGCAGCTTAGGGACGGCGGGACAGGGCACGTACGAGCAGTACTTC. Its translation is CASSLGTAGQGTYEQYF.

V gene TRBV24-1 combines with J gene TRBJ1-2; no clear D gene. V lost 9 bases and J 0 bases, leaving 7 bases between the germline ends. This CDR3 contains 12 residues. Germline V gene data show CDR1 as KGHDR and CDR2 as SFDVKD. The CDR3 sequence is CATYSSNYGYTF. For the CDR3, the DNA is TGTGCCACCTACAGTTCTAACTATGGCTACACCTTC.

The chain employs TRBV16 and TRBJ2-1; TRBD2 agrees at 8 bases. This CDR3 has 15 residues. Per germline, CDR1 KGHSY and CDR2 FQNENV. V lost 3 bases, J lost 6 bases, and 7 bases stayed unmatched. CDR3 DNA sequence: TGTGCCAGCAGCCAGCCGGGACTAGGGGTCAATGAGCAGTTCTTC. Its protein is CASSQPGLGVNEQFF. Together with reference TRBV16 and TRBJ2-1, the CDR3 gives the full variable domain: GEEVAQTPKHLVRGEGQKAKLYCAPIKGHSYVFWYQQVLKNEFKFLISFQNENVFDETGMPKERFSAKCLPNSPCSLEIQATKLEDSAVYFCASSQPGLGVNEQFFGPGTRLTVL.

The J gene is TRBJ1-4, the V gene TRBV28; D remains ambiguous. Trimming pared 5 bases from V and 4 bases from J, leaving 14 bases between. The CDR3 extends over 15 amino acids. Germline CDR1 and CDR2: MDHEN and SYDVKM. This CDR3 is CASSPHTGGNEKLFF. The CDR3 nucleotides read TGTGCCAGCAGTCCGCACACCGGCGGTAATGAAAAACTGTTTTTT.

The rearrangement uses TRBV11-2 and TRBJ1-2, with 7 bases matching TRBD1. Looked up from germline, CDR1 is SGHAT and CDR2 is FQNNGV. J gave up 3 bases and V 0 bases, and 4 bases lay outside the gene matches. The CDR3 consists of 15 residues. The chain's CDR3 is CASSLDPTGYYGYTF. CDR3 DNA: TGTGCCAGCAGCTTAGATCCGACAGGGTACTATGGCTACACCTTC.

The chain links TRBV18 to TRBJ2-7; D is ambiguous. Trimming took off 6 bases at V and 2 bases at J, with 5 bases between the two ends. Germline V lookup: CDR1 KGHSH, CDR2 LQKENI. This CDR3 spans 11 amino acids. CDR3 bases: TGTGCCAGCTCGGGCACCTACGAGCAGTACTTC. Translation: CASSGTYEQYF.

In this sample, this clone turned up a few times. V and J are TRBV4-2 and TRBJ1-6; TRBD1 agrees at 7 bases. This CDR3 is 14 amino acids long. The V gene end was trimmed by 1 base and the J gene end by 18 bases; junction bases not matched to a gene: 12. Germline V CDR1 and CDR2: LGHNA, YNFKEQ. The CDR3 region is CASSQGTGGHSPHF. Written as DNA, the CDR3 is TGTGCCAGCAGCCAAGGGACAGGCGGACATAGTCCCCACTTT.

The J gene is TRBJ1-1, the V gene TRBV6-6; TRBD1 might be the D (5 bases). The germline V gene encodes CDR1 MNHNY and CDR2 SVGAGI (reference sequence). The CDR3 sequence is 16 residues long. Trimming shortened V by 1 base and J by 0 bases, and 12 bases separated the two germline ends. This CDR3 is CASSYYPRALNTEAFF. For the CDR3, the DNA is TGTGCCAGCAGTTACTATCCCAGGGCCCTGAACACTGAAGCTTTCTTT.

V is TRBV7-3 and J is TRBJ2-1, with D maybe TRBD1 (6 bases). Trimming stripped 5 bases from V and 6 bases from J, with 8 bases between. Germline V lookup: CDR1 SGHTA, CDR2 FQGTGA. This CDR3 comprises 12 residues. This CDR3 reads CASSPDSNEQFF. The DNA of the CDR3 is TGTGCCAGCAGCCCGGACAGCAATGAGCAGTTCTTC.

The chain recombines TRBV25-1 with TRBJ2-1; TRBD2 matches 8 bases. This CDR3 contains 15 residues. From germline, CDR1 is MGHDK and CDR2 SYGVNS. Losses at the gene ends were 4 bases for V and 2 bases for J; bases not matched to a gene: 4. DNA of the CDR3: TGTGCCAGCAGTGCAAGGACTAGCCCCTACAATGAGCAGTTCTTC. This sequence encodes CASSARTSPYNEQFF.